The clone carrying this T cell receptor beta chain was seen a few times. V lost 11 bases to trimming and J lost 0 bases; unmatched junction nucleotides: 7. This CDR3 region has 14 residues. CDR1 and CDR2 (germline): MNHNY, SVGAGI (reference sequence). MiXCR was run by TCRdb on the RT-PCR reads, yielding one entry per CDR3 protein. Of around 150,000 distinct CDR3 sequences detected, approximately 37% appear once; the ten largest clones hold 50%. This specimen comes from a study of patients and donors after allogeneic stem cell transplantation. Specimen: blood, either unsorted or a sorted T cell fraction (not recorded which). The chain couples TRBV6-6 to TRBJ1-5; 7 bases agree with TRBD1. This receptor was taken from a human donor who was either an allogeneic HSCT recipient or a stem cell or donor lymphocyte infusion donor (not recorded which). It is not recorded whose cells these are; they may come from a transplant donor. The DNA for the CDR3 is TGTGCCGGCTGGGACAGCTATAGCAATCAGCCCCAGCATTTT. Encoded protein: CAGWDSYSNQPQHF.